A single sample is the source of the 2 T cell receptor beta chains below, sequenced in a study of shared clonotypes between healthy human individuals. Here immunoSEQ multiplex PCR was the method, and the copy in TCRdb shows in-frame clones only, minus some. This repertoire shows more than 2 million clones, about 95% found once; its top ten account for about 1.1%. CD45RO negativity and positive selection for CCR7 defined naive CD8 cells, a population that excluded terminally differentiated effector memory CD45RA+ cells. Material for sequencing was naive CD8+ T cells sorted from blood. These receptors all stem from a man younger than 30 in good health.

This clone was seen only a few times. Other DNA sequences within the sample encode an identical CDR3. The CDR3 bases are TGTGCCAGCAGCTTAGGCCAAGAGACCCAGTACTTC. This codes for CASSLGQETQYF. The chain links TRBV11-2 to TRBJ2-5; D is unclear. The CDR3 is 12 amino acids. Germline CDR1 reads SGHAT; CDR2 reads FQNNGV. Trimming removed 1 base from V and 1 base from J, with 1 base in between.

This sequence joins TRBV5-1 and TRBJ2-5; weak D call: TRBD1 (6 bases). The CDR3 length is 16 residues. The V gene lost 2 bases and the J gene lost 2 bases, with 16 bases spanning the gap. The germline V gene encodes CDR1 SGHRS and CDR2 YFSETQ. CDR3 bases: TGCGCCAGCAGCTTCCCTGGACAGTTTGTACAAGAGACCCAGTACTTC. Its protein product is CASSFPGQFVQETQYF.